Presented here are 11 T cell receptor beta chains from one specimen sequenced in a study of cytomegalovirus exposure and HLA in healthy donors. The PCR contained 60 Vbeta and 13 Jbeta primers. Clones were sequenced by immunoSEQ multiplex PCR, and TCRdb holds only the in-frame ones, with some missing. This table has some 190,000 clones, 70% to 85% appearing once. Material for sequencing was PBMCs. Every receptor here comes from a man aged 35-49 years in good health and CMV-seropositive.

CDR3 DNA sequence: TGCGCCAGCAGCCCGACTGAGGCCCAGTACTTC. Translating it yields CASSPTEAQYF. V is TRBV4-1 and J is TRBJ2-5; the D is unclear. Looked up from germline, CDR1 is MGHRA and CDR2 is YSYEKL. The CDR3 contains 11 residues. V lost 4 bases, J lost 9 bases, and 9 bases lay in between.

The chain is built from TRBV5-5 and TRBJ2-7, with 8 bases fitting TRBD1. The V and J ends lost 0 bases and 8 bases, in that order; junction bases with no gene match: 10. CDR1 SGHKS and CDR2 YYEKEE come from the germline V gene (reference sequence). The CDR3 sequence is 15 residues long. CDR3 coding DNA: TGTGCCAGCAGCTTGGCCGGGACAGGTCCTACGAAGCAGTACTTC. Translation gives CASSLAGTGPTKQYF.

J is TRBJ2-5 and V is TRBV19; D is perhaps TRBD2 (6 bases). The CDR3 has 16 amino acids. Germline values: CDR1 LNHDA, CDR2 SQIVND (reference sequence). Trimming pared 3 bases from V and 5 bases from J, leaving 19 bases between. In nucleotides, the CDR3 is TGTGCCAGTAGTATGGGGGGTTCAGGAGGTATCGAGACCCAGTACTTC. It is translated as CASSMGGSGGIETQYF.

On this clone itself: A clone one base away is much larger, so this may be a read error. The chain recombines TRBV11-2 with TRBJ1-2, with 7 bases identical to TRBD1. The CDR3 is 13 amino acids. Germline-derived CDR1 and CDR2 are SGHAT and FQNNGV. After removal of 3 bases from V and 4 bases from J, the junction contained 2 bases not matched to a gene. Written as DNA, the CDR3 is TGTGCCAGCAGCTTGGGACAGACCTATGGCTACACCTTC. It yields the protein CASSLGQTYGYTF.

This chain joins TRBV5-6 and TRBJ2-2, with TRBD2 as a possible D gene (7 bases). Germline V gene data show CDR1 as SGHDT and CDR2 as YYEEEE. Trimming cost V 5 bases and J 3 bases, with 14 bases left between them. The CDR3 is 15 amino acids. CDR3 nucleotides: TGTGCCAGCAGGCATACAGGGAGGGACACCGGGGAGCTGTTTTTT. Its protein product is CASRHTGRDTGELFF. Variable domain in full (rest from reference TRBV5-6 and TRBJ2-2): DAGVTQSPTHLIKTRGQQVTLRCSPKSGHDTVSWYQQALGQGPQFIFQYYEEEERQRGNFPDRFSGHQFPNYSSELNVNALLLGDSALYLCASRHTGRDTGELFFGEGSRLTVL.

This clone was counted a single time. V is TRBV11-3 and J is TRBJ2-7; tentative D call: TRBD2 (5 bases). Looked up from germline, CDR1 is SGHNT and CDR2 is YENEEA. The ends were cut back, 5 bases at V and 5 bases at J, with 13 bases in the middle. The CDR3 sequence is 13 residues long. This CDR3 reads CASSVRVGNEQYF. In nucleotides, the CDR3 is TGTGCCAGCAGCGTGAGGGTCGGCAACGAGCAGTACTTC. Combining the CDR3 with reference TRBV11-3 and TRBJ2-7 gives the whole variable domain EAGVVQSPRYKIIEKKQPVAFWCNPISGHNTLYWYLQNLGQGPELLIRYENEEAVDDSQLPKDRFSAERLKGVDSTLKIQPAELGDSAVYLCASSVRVGNEQYFGPGTRLTVT.

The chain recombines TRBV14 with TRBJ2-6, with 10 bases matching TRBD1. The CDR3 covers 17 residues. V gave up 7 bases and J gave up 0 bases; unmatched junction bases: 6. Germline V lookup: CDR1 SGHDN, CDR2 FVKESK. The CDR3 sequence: CASNPGQGISGANVLTF. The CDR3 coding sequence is TGTGCCAGCAATCCGGGACAGGGGATCTCTGGGGCCAACGTCCTGACTTTC.

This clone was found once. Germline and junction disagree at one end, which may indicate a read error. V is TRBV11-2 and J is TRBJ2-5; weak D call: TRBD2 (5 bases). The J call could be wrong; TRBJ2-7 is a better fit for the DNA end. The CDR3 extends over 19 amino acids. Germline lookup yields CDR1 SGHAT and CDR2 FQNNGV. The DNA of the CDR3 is TGTGCCAGCAGCTTAGGCCCCTGGCGCGGGTCCCTCTACTCCCACGAGCAGTACTTC. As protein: CASSLGPWRGSLYSHEQYF.

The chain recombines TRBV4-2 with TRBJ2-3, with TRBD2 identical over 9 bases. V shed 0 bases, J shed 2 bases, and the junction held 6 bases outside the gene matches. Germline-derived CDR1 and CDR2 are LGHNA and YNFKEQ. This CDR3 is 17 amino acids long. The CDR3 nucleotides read TGTGCCAGCAGCCAAGATATCAGCGGGGGGTCCACAGATACGCAGTATTTT. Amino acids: CASSQDISGGSTDTQYF.

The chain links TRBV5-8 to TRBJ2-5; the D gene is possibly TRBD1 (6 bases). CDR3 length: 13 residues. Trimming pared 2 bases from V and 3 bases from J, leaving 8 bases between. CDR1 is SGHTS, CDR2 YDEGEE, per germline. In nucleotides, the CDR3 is TGTGCCAGCAGCTTCTACAGGGAAGAGACCCAGTACTTC. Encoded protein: CASSFYREETQYF.

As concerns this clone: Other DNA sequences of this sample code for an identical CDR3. CDR3 amino acids: CASSIVGAGNIQYF. CDR3 DNA: TGTGCCAGTAGTATTGTAGGGGCAGGGAACATTCAGTACTTC. V is TRBV19 and J is TRBJ2-4; tentatively, D is TRBD1 (5 bases). The germline V gene encodes CDR1 LNHDA and CDR2 SQIVND (reference sequence). Trimming removed 3 bases at V and 7 bases at J, with 13 bases between. This CDR3 has 14 residues. The full variable domain, with the rest looked up from reference TRBV19 and TRBJ2-4, is DGGITQSPKYLFRKEGQNVTLSCEQNLNHDAMYWYRQDPGQGLRLIYYSQIVNDFQKGDIAEGYSVSREKKESFPLTVTSAQKNPTAFYLCASSIVGAGNIQYFGAGTRLSVL.